The present TCR beta chain was sequenced within a study of regulatory T cells in long-lasting Graves disease. Findings and caveats of the study: Shared public clonotypes totalled about 2,800 in persistent patients, compared with roughly 970 in new patients. Among samples with persistent disease, TRBV28, TRBJ1-2 and TRBJ2-5 were favored.

The CDR3 spans 13 residues. The germline V gene has CDR1 KGHSH and CDR2 LQKENI. Trimming left V 6 bases short and J 11 bases short, with 20 bases between. About this clonotype itself: Antigen: not known.

Time point specified: newly diagnosed GD, antithyroid drugs for less than 3 months. Following extraction of RNA from PBMCs, that RNA was used to make the TCR library. Relying on iRepertoire HTBI primers and Arm-PCR of CDR3 regions, the team built TCR beta libraries. Using its own MiXCR run on the multiplex PCR reads, TCRdb lists one record per CDR3 protein. The sample yields 510,000 or so distinct CDR3 sequences, around 12% seen once. The sample was also linked to a second study, of T cells in Graves' hyperthyroidism and ophthalmopathy. This second report adds: First-round RT-PCR of the TCR CDR3 relied on the HTBI primer set. A model built on 13 V-J features separated ophthalmopathy from stable hyperthyroidism.

The sequenced sample was peripheral blood mononuclear cells (PBMCs), obtained at new diagnosis, from a patient treated with antithyroid drugs. This chain uses TRBV18 with TRBJ2-7, with D possibly matching TRBD2 (5 bases). The clonotype was recovered from a woman aged 25-40 years with Graves disease. The CDR3, as DNA: TGTGCCAGCTCCCCCCCGTGGGAGATTGGGGAGTACTTC. Its protein is CASSPPWEIGEYF.